The subject of this entry is one T cell receptor beta chain. What it binds is unknown. The PCR used 60 Vbeta and 13 Jbeta primers. TCRdb's copy holds only in-frame clones and misses some; the assay was immunoSEQ multiplex PCR. The sample has roughly 130,000 clones, roughly 82% seen once. This sample was included in a study of cytomegalovirus exposure and HLA in healthy donors. Whole-study context: Most donors, around 81% of more than 300 genotyped, fell in the Caucasian-associated ancestry cluster. Broader study findings: The authors reported that TCR beta sequences could predict HLA-A and HLA-B alleles. These predictions were accurate for most subjects in the first cohort. What a later analysis reportedly showed was that an Asian-associated ancestry cluster had fewer N-insertions than the approximately 700-donor mean. Across donors, presence/absence analyses took sequencing depth to be roughly uniform.

This sequence was found in a boy aged 5-17 years in good health and CMV-seronegative. Sequencing used PBMCs.

The CDR3 coding sequence is TGTGCCAGCAGCGTCCACACGGATACGCAGTATTTT. Translation gives CASSVHTDTQYF. The chain carries TRBV11-3 and TRBJ2-3; D remains unclear. V was trimmed by 5 bases and J by 6 bases, leaving 9 bases between them. The CDR3 covers 12 residues. Germline CDR1 and CDR2: SGHNT and YENEEA.